The clone carrying this T cell receptor beta chain has more than one count but fewer than ten. Its antigen is unknown. PCR was run on genomic DNA. Amplification of the beta chain CDR3 used 30 forward and 13 reverse multiplex primers. TCRdb reanalysed the multiplex PCR reads using MiXCR and keeps one entry per CDR3 protein. The sample has about 250,000 distinct CDR3 sequences; around 47% are singletons. The data originate from a study of type 1 and type 2 diabetes patients. Overall study: A total of 18,976,912 paired-end reads came from the whole study.

Overall study results and limits: Between type 2 diabetes and control samples, V and J usage averaged around 0.97 correlation. A median of one highly-expanded CD4+ clone, covering roughly 3.9% of reads, occurred in type 2 diabetes.

The source is a man aged 18 to 35 with type 2 diabetes. Material for sequencing was peripheral blood mononuclear cells (PBMCs).

The CDR3, as DNA: TGTGCCAGCAGTTACGGATCCGAGCAGTACTTC. As protein: CASSYGSEQYF. J is TRBJ2-7 and V is TRBV6-6; D remains ambiguous. In germline, CDR1 is MNHNY, CDR2 SVGAGI (reference sequence). V lost 2 bases, J lost 6 bases, and 5 bases lay in between. This CDR3 contains 11 residues.